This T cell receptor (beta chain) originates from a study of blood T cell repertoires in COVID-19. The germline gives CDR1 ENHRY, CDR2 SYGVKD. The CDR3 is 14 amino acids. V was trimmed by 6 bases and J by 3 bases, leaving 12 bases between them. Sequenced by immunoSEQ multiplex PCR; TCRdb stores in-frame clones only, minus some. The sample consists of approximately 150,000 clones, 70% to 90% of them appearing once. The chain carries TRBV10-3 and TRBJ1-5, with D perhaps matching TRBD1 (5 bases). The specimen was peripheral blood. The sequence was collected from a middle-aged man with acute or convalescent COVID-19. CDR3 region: CAISDSPYNQPQHF. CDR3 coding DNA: TGTGCCATCAGCGACAGTCCCTACAATCAGCCCCAGCATTTT.